The rows below give T cell receptor beta chains drawn from one sample of a study of metastatic and nonmetastatic thyroid tumors. TCRdb re-clonotyped the PCR reads through MiXCR. This sample carries tens of thousands of clones, 20% of them seen once, and the ten largest clones take 25% to 30%. Sequenced input: blood. The source of these receptors is a female donor with papillary thyroid cancer or a benign thyroid nodule (not recorded which). Some clones in this sample may be carry-over from other donors' samples. Each CDR3 is given with its conserved first and last residue. The order of the fields is clone size, J gene, V gene, D gene, CDR3 DNA, CDR3 protein. A D gene is named only where the DNA matches it firmly. Expanded clones get a size class; other rows say once, few or many, or leave the size out.

many	TRBJ2-3	TRBV4-1	TRBD2	TGCGCCAGCAGCCAAGGTCTACTAGCGGGAGGGCCTACAGATACGCAGTATTTT	CASSQGLLAGGPTDTQYF
medium-sized	TRBJ1-2	TRBV30	TRBD1	TGTGCCTGGAGTTACAGGGGGGGATCGGGTAGCTACACCTTC	CAWSYRGGSGSYTF
many	TRBJ2-7	TRBV29-1	TRBD2	TGCAGCGTTGAGACTAGCGGGAGGTACGAGCAGTACTTC	CSVETSGRYEQYF
NA	TRBJ1-1	TRBV7-3	NA	TGTGCCAGCAGCTTAATGGGGGCAGGTACTGAAGCTTTCTTT	CASSLMGAGTEAFF
many	TRBJ2-5	TRBV5-1	NA	TGCGCCAGCAGATCACTAGGGGTGGGAGAGACCCAGTACTTC	CASRSLGVGETQYF
many	TRBJ2-2	TRBV11-2	NA	TGTGCCAGCAGCTCAGACGGATTGGCGGGTTCTTACTCACCCGGGGAGCTGTTTTTT	CASSSDGLAGSYSPGELFF
many	TRBJ1-4	TRBV20-1	NA	TGCAGTCCTCAGGGCTCAACTAATGAAAAACTGTTTTTT	CSPQGSTNEKLFF
medium-sized	TRBJ2-1	TRBV27	NA	TGTGCCAGCAGGGCCAGACCGCACCCGTACAATGAGCAGTTCTTC	CASRARPHPYNEQFF
many	TRBJ1-4	TRBV10-3	NA	TGTGCCATCAGTGAGTCGGATGCAACTAATGAAAAACTGTTTTTT	CAISESDATNEKLFF
medium-sized	TRBJ2-1	TRBV6-1	TRBD2	TGTGCCAGCAGTGAGGATAGCGGGAGTAACAATGAGCAGTTCTTC	CASSEDSGSNNEQFF
few	TRBJ1-2	TRBV20-1	NA	TGCAGTGCTGAGACAGAAAATTTCTATGGCTACACCTTC	CSAETENFYGYTF
once	TRBJ1-2	TRBV7-9	NA	TGTGCCAGCAGCCCCCCGGTACGCAGACCCTATGGCTACACCTTC	CASSPPVRRPYGYTF
many	TRBJ2-7	TRBV20-1	NA	TGCAGTGCTGCTCGGGGTGGGCCGTCCACCTACGAGCAGTACTTC	CSAARGGPSTYEQYF
once	TRBJ2-6	TRBV28	NA	TGTTCCAGCGGCCGGGACACAACCTCTGGGGCCAACGTTCTGACTTTC	CSSGRDTTSGANVLTF
few	TRBJ1-1	TRBV12-3/TRBV12-4	NA	TGTTCCAGCGGGGGGCTACCCCTGAACACTGAAGCTTTCTTT	CSSGGLPLNTEAFF
NA	TRBJ2-7	TRBV2	NA	TGTGCCAGCAGCACAGTGGGCCTGTCCTACGAGCAGTACTTC	CASSTVGLSYEQYF
many	TRBJ2-2	TRBV20-1	TRBD2	TGCAGTGCGCCGGGACTAGCGGGAGGTGCGGACACCGGGGAGCTGTTTTTT	CSAPGLAGGADTGELFF
many	TRBJ2-2	TRBV6-4	NA	TGTGCCAGCAGTGAAACTAGCACCGGGGAGCTGTTTTTT	CASSETSTGELFF
NA	TRBJ2-5	TRBV6-1	NA	TGTGCCAGCAGTGGTCAATCCGCCCAGACCCAGTACTTC	CASSGQSAQTQYF
many	TRBJ1-4	TRBV20-1	NA	TGCAGTGCCCCACTAGGGAGCCATAATGAAAAACTGTTTTTT	CSAPLGSHNEKLFF
once	TRBJ2-1	TRBV4-3	TRBD2	TGCGCCAGCAGCCAAGGGGACGGGGGGTGCTACAATCAGCAGTTCTTC	CASSQGDGGCYNQQFF
many	TRBJ2-1	TRBV25-1	TRBD2	TGTGCCAGCAGTGAGGTCCAGCGGGAGCCCCCTGAGCAGTTCTTC	CASSEVQREPPEQFF
NA	TRBJ1-1	TRBV11-1	TRBD1	TGTGCCAGCAGCGAAACGGGGGACAGGGGTTACACTGAATCTTTCTTT	CASSETGDRGYTESFF
many	TRBJ2-2	TRBV12-3/TRBV12-4	NA	TGTGCCAGCAGTTTACGAGCGGGGACAATCACCGGGGAGCTGTTTTTT	CASSLRAGTITGELFF
many	TRBJ1-2	TRBV20-1	NA	TGCAGTGCTAGAGCAAAAGATTCCTATGGCTACACCTTC	CSARAKDSYGYTF